Below, 14 T cell receptor beta chains from the same sample are listed, as sequenced in a study of shared clonotypes between healthy human individuals (dated by TCRdb to the early 2020s). The library was built by means of the immunoSEQ multiplex PCR assay. The table was pulled from immuneACCESS by TCRdb, which kept in-frame rearrangements only. Such tables lose some clones; where checked, under half of the loss comes from unresolved V genes, and the rest has no known cause. The sample data list about 490,000 clones, and roughly 78% of these were observed just once. The leading ten clones occupy approximately 12% of the sample. The sample comprised PBMCs. The receptors stem from a middle-aged woman in good health. Some clones in this sample may be carry-over from other donors' samples.

The chain links TRBV19 to TRBJ1-1; TRBD1 aligns across 9 bases. From germline, CDR1 is LNHDA and CDR2 SQIVND (reference sequence). This CDR3 comprises 21 residues. The junction had 21 bases not matched to a gene; V was cut back by 4 bases and J by 0 bases. The CDR3 nucleotides read TGTGCCAGTAGTAGTCCGGGTGGCACGGGAGATCGACAGGGGGTGAACACTGAAGCTTTCTTT. This encodes CASSSPGGTGDRQGVNTEAFF.

The V gene is TRBV20-1, the J gene TRBJ1-2, with D hard to call. The CDR3 extends over 10 amino acids. Germline CDR1 reads DFQATT; CDR2 reads SNEGSKA (reference sequence). Between the trimmed V and J ends, which lost 6 bases and 8 bases, there was a span of 10 bases. CDR3 nucleotide sequence: TGCAGTGCCGACCAAGGGGGCTACACCTTC. Residues: CSADQGGYTF.

The chain uses TRBV6-6 and TRBJ1-4, with 9 bases matching TRBD1. The V segment lost 4 bases and the J segment 5 bases; nucleotides outside the gene matches: 2. Germline V gene data show CDR1 as MNHNY and CDR2 as SVGAGI (reference sequence). This CDR3 is 14 amino acids long. CDR3 residues: CASSLTGGNEKLFF. CDR3 bases: TGTGCCAGCAGTTTGACAGGGGGAAATGAAAAACTGTTTTTT.

For this clone: A read error may produce the germline difference seen at one junction end. The chain has TRBV4-3 and TRBJ2-4; D perhaps matches TRBD1 (6 bases). Germline loops: CDR1 LGHNA, CDR2 YSLEER. The CDR3 length is 14 residues. The CDR3, as DNA: TGCGCCAGCAGCCAAGATGCACAGGGCGGTTTTCAGAACTTC. Translating it yields CASSQDAQGGFQNF.

The chain combines TRBV5-8 with TRBJ2-7; no clear D gene. This CDR3 comprises 13 residues. Per the germline V gene, CDR1 is SGHTS and CDR2 is YDEGEE. Trimming took off 0 bases at V and 4 bases at J, with 8 bases between the two ends. CDR3 in amino acids: CASSLDRSYEQYF. In DNA form, the CDR3 reads TGTGCCAGCAGCTTGGACCGTAGTTACGAGCAGTACTTC.

The chain joins TRBV7-3 to TRBJ2-5, with TRBD1 identical over 10 bases. Germline CDR1 reads SGHTA; CDR2 reads FQGTGA. The CDR3 covers 16 residues. V shed 4 bases and J 5 bases; nucleotides not matched to a gene: 10. The chain's CDR3 is CASSSQTGGGPETQYF. The CDR3 DNA sequence: TGTGCCAGCAGCTCCCAGACAGGGGGCGGTCCGGAGACCCAGTACTTC.

The chain employs TRBV9 and TRBJ1-4; 8 nucleotides align to TRBD1. The CDR3 runs to 16 residues. The J segment lost 3 bases and the V segment lost 0 bases, leaving 4 bases of the junction unmatched. Germline V gene sequence: CDR1 SGDLS, CDR2 YYNGEE. CDR3 amino acids: CASSVATGGANEKLFF. Here the CDR3 DNA reads TGTGCCAGCAGCGTAGCTACAGGGGGAGCTAATGAAAAACTGTTTTTT.

The chain couples TRBV18 to TRBJ2-7; perhaps TRBD1 as D (5 bases). Trimming stripped 0 bases from V and 4 bases from J, with 10 bases between. The CDR3 totals 14 residues. Germline V gene data show CDR1 as KGHSH and CDR2 as LQKENI. The CDR3 coding sequence is TGTGCCAGCTCACCACCGGGGCAGCCGTACGAGCAGTACTTC. This encodes CASSPPGQPYEQYF.

Points on this clone: Only one base separates this from a far larger clonotype, so it likely reflects a read error. The sample has other DNA sequences that encode this CDR3 too. The V and J genes are TRBV28 and TRBJ2-3, with D maybe TRBD1 (6 bases). Germline CDR1 is MDHEN and CDR2 is SYDVKM. CDR3 length equals 11 residues. In DNA form, the CDR3 reads TGTGCTAGCAGCGGACAGCACTCCCAGTATTTT. It codes for CASSGQHSQYF.

This clone turned up a few times. The sample has other DNA sequences that encode this CDR3 too. This rearrangement joins TRBV5-6 to TRBJ2-7; D unclear. CDR1 is SGHDT, CDR2 YYEEEE, per germline. V was shortened by 0 bases and J by 6 bases, with 10 bases between the two germline ends. This CDR3 is built from 13 residues. The DNA of the CDR3 is TGTGCCAGCAGCTTGGGTCGCGGCGTCGAGCAGTACTTC. Its translation: CASSLGRGVEQYF.

The chain recombines TRBV7-9 with TRBJ1-4; D perhaps matches TRBD1 (5 bases). The CDR3 is 14 amino acids. From germline, CDR1 is SEHNR and CDR2 FQNEAQ (reference sequence). Trimming pared 3 bases from V and 8 bases from J, leaving 13 bases between. CDR3 sequence: CASSFQGAGEKLFF. The CDR3 DNA is TGTGCCAGCAGCTTCCAGGGCGCTGGCGAAAAACTGTTTTTT. The variable domain in full, completed from reference TRBV7-9 and TRBJ1-4, reads DTGVSQNPRHKITKRGQNVTFRCDPISEHNRLYWYRQTLGQGPEFLTYFQNEAQLEKSRLLSDRFSAERPKGSFSTLEIQRTEQGDSAMYLCASSFQGAGEKLFFGSGTQLSVL.

The chain uses TRBV9 and TRBJ2-5; D is perhaps TRBD1 (5 bases). The CDR3 sequence is 15 residues long. CDR1 is SGDLS, CDR2 YYNGEE, per germline. V shed 0 bases and J shed 5 bases, with 14 bases lying between them. CDR3 sequence: CASSVDPESGETQYF. The DNA of the CDR3 is TGTGCCAGCAGCGTAGACCCGGAATCAGGGGAGACCCAGTACTTC.

The V gene is TRBV7-8, the J gene TRBJ2-1; 11 nucleotides agree with TRBD2. After removal of 2 bases from V and 6 bases from J, the junction contained 3 bases not matched to a gene. This CDR3 contains 15 residues. Germline loops: CDR1 SGHVS, CDR2 FQNEAQ. CDR3 DNA: TGTGCCAGCAGCTTACAACTAGCGGGAGTCAATGAGCAGTTCTTC. Its translation: CASSLQLAGVNEQFF.

A remark on this clone: An end of the junction does not agree with germline; a read error may underlie this. The V gene is TRBV7-7, the J gene TRBJ2-5; 9 bases line up with TRBD2. This CDR3 contains 15 residues. Germline-derived CDR1 and CDR2 are SSHAT and FNYEAQ (reference sequence). The CDR3 DNA is TGTGCTAGCAGCTTAGAAGGACTAGCGCGGGAGACCCAGTACTTC. Protein product: CASSLEGLARETQYF. Full variable domain (missing parts from reference TRBV7-7 and TRBJ2-5): GAGVSQSPRYKVTKRGQDVTLRCDPISSHATLYWYQQALGQGPEFLTYFNYEAQPDKSGLPSDRFSAERPEGSISTLTIQRTEQRDSAMYRCASSLEGLARETQYFGPGTRLLVL.